The 10 T cell receptor beta chains presented below share a single source sample, sequenced in a study of T cell responses to AZD1222 COVID-19 vaccine. The table came from immunoSEQ multiplex PCR; TCRdb's copy has only in-frame clones and leaves some out. Among more than 95,000 clones listed, roughly nine tenths were seen once. Sequencing was performed on peripheral blood, taken 28 days after the second dose of the MenACWY control vaccine. These receptors all come from an adult who received the MenACWY meningococcal vaccine as a control.

The gene calls are TRBV5-1 and TRBJ2-5; the match to TRBD2 covers 14 bases. CDR1 is SGHRS, CDR2 YFSETQ, per germline. The length of the CDR3 is 17 residues. The J segment lost 13 bases and the V segment lost 0 bases, leaving 14 bases of the junction unmatched. The CDR3 DNA sequence: TGCGCCAGCAGCTTGGGAGCCTCGGGACTAGCGGGAGCGTGGACGTACTTC. Protein sequence: CASSLGASGLAGAWTYF.

The V call is TRBV28, the J call TRBJ1-6; D may be TRBD1 (5 bases). This CDR3 is 14 amino acids long. Germline-derived CDR1 and CDR2 are MDHEN and SYDVKM. Between the trimmed V and J ends, which lost 4 bases and 9 bases, there was a span of 13 bases. CDR3 loop: CASSYETGSSPLHF. The CDR3 DNA reads as TGTGCCAGCAGTTATGAAACAGGTAGTTCACCCCTCCACTTT.

This chain uses TRBV2 with TRBJ1-2; no reliable D call. Germline CDR1 SNHLY, CDR2 FYNNEI. The CDR3 extends over 13 amino acids. Trimming took off 9 bases at V and 8 bases at J, with 19 bases between the two ends. CDR3 in amino acids: CASTTGSERGYTF. The CDR3 DNA reads TGTGCCAGTACGACCGGGTCAGAGCGAGGCTACACCTTC.

This chain joins TRBV4-3 and TRBJ2-1, with D possibly being TRBD2 (6 bases). CDR1 and CDR2 from the germline V gene are LGHNA and YSLEER. CDR3 length equals 13 residues. Deletions cut 1 base from V and 11 bases from J, with 12 bases between. The CDR3 sequence: CASSQGQGLKQFF. Written as DNA, the CDR3 is TGCGCCAGCAGCCAAGGCCAGGGACTTAAGCAGTTCTTC.

This clone has more than one count but fewer than ten. This rearrangement joins TRBV3-1 (or the pseudogene TRBV3-2) to TRBJ1-2, with D unclear. Germline V gene data show CDR1 as LGHDT and CDR2 as YNNKEL (reference sequence). V lost 8 bases and J 6 bases, leaving 19 bases between the germline ends. The CDR3 spans 14 residues. This CDR3 reads CASSARDDGDGYTF. DNA for the CDR3: TGTGCCAGCTCAGCCCGGGATGATGGGGATGGCTACACCTTC.

V gene TRBV7-2 combines with J gene TRBJ2-2, with 9 bases matching TRBD2. V lost 5 bases and J lost 2; bases outside the gene matches: 9. This CDR3 has 17 residues. Per the germline V gene, CDR1 is SGHTA and CDR2 is FQGNSA. DNA for the CDR3: TGTGCCAGCAGCCCCAAAGCGACTAGCGGTAACACCGGGGAGCTGTTTTTT. Amino acid sequence: CASSPKATSGNTGELFF.

The chain has TRBV6-2 or TRBV6-3 and TRBJ1-4; no reliable D call. Trimming stripped 0 bases from V and 1 base from J, with 24 bases between. CDR3 length: 21 residues. From germline, CDR1 is MNHEY and CDR2 SVGEGT. Here the CDR3 DNA reads TGTGCCAGCAGTTACTCGGAATTCCTAGACACAAAATACGGAACTAATGAAAAACTGTTTTTT. Translation gives CASSYSEFLDTKYGTNEKLFF.

V gene TRBV29-1 combines with J gene TRBJ1-3; 12 bases are shared with TRBD1. The CDR3 has 16 amino acids. The junction had 4 bases not matched to a gene; V was cut back by 2 bases and J by 2 bases. The germline V gene has CDR1 SQVTM and CDR2 ANQGSEA. CDR3 loop: CSVEKGTGGPGNTIYF. The CDR3, as DNA: TGCAGCGTTGAAAAAGGGACAGGGGGCCCTGGAAACACCATATATTTT.

This chain links TRBV18 with TRBJ1-2; a possible D gene is TRBD1 (5 bases). Trimming stripped 5 bases from V and 6 bases from J, with 13 bases between. The CDR3 is 13 residues long. Germline V CDR1 and CDR2: KGHSH, LQKENI. CDR3: CASSGRGLNGYTF. CDR3 in DNA: TGTGCCAGCTCAGGGAGGGGCCTTAATGGCTACACCTTC.

DNA for the CDR3: TGTGCCAGCAGCGTAGGGACAGGGTACAATGAGCAGTTCTTC. Protein: CASSVGTGYNEQFF. The V and J genes are TRBV9 and TRBJ2-1; TRBD1 aligns across 8 bases. Unmatched junction bases numbered 0, after V lost 0 bases and J lost 4 bases. The germline gives CDR1 SGDLS, CDR2 YYNGEE. The CDR3 has 14 residues.